This record looks at one T cell receptor beta chain sequence and its context. Its specificity is unknown. The method was immunoSEQ multiplex PCR; TCRdb's version includes in-frame clones alone and lacks a portion of them. The table shows 90,000 to 95,000 clones, with about 87% occurring only once. CDR1 is SGHRS and CDR2 is YFSETQ in the germline V gene. The CDR3 contains 14 residues. Trimming took 4 bases from V and 0 from J, leaving 10 bases between them. This entry comes from a study of T cells in localized non-small cell lung cancer. Study conclusions and caveats: A median of roughly 50 of the top 100 tumor clones appeared in adjacent lung, which was paired and uninvolved.

This sequence originates from a man aged 35 to 69 with stage I squamous cell lung carcinoma. The rearrangement links TRBV5-1 to TRBJ1-1; D not resolved. The source material was peripheral blood, sampled before any cancer treatment. CDR3 protein: CASSLTDMNTEAFF. Written as DNA, the CDR3 is TGCGCCAGCAGCCTGACCGACATGAACACTGAAGCTTTCTTT.